These 10 T cell receptor beta chains were sequenced from one sample in a study of blood T cell repertoires in COVID-19. Only in-frame clones appear in the TCRdb table, and some are missing; sequencing was by immunoSEQ multiplex PCR. The sample consists of roughly 230,000 clones, around 90% of them appearing once. Sequencing was carried out using peripheral blood. The receptors derive from a woman aged 55-70 years with COVID-19, enrolled during active disease.

The chain employs TRBV6-1 and TRBJ1-1; the match to TRBD1 covers 8 bases. The germline V gene has CDR1 MNHNS and CDR2 SASEGT. The CDR3 sequence is 19 residues long. Losses at the gene ends were 4 bases for V and 3 bases for J; bases not matched to a gene: 19. The CDR3 loop reads CASSALQGALPGRDTEAFF. CDR3 sequence (DNA): TGTGCCAGCAGTGCTCTGCAGGGGGCGCTTCCGGGTCGGGACACTGAAGCTTTCTTT.

This clone was picked up one time. J is TRBJ2-7 and V is TRBV5-1, with 8 bases matching TRBD1. The CDR3 runs to 16 residues. Per the germline V gene, CDR1 is SGHRS and CDR2 is YFSETQ. V lost 2 bases, J lost 3 bases, and 10 bases stayed unmatched. This CDR3 is CASSLGPGQEIYEQYF. In nucleotides, the CDR3 is TGCGCCAGCAGCTTAGGCCCGGGACAGGAGATCTACGAGCAGTACTTC.

The chain combines TRBV19 with TRBJ2-2, with 8 nucleotides matching TRBD2. With 4 bases clipped from V and 1 base from J, the junction kept 2 bases outside the gene matches. This CDR3 has 15 amino acids. CDR1 is LNHDA, CDR2 SQIVND, per germline (reference sequence). CDR3 sequence (DNA): TGTGCCAGTAGTAGCGGGGGGATGAACACCGGGGAGCTGTTTTTT. Its translation is CASSSGGMNTGELFF. Looking up the rest from reference TRBV19 and TRBJ2-2 gives the full variable domain: DGGITQSPKYLFRKEGQNVTLSCEQNLNHDAMYWYRQDPGQGLRLIYYSQIVNDFQKGDIAEGYSVSREKKESFPLTVTSAQKNPTAFYLCASSSGGMNTGELFFGEGSRLTVL.

This clone was counted once. The chain carries TRBV7-9 and TRBJ1-1; 11 bases map to TRBD1. Germline V gives CDR1 SEHNR, CDR2 FQNEAQ (reference sequence). This CDR3 region has 16 residues. Losses at the gene ends were 1 base for V and 6 bases for J; bases not matched to a gene: 7. The CDR3, as DNA: TGTGCCAGCAGCTTAGGTTGGGACAGGGGGTTCCCTGAAGCTTTCTTT. It codes for CASSLGWDRGFPEAFF.

The chain has TRBV9 and TRBJ2-1; D is perhaps TRBD1 (5 bases). Germline V CDR1 and CDR2: SGDLS, YYNGEE. This CDR3 has 14 amino acids. The germline V and J ends were trimmed by 2 bases and 6 bases, with 12 bases remaining between them. CDR3 bases: TGTGCCAGCAGCGTCGACAGTTGGGGCAATGAGCAGTTCTTC. Its protein product is CASSVDSWGNEQFF. The variable domain in full, completed from reference TRBV9 and TRBJ2-1, reads DSGVTQTPKHLITATGQRVTLRCSPRSGDLSVYWYQQSLDQGLQFLIQYYNGEERAKGNILERFSAQQFPDLHSELNLSSLELGDSALYFCASSVDSWGNEQFFGPGTRLTVL.

The chain uses TRBV9 and TRBJ2-2, with D possibly being TRBD2 (6 bases). The V end was cut by 7 bases, the J end by 2 bases, with 12 bases between. The germline V gene encodes CDR1 SGDLS and CDR2 YYNGEE. The CDR3 sequence is 14 residues long. The DNA of the CDR3 is TGTGCCAGCGGAGCCGGGAGAAACACCGGGGAGCTGTTTTTT. This translates into CASGAGRNTGELFF. The complete variable domain, with remaining parts taken from reference TRBV9 and TRBJ2-2, reads DSGVTQTPKHLITATGQRVTLRCSPRSGDLSVYWYQQSLDQGLQFLIQYYNGEERAKGNILERFSAQQFPDLHSELNLSSLELGDSALYFCASGAGRNTGELFFGEGSRLTVL.

This chain joins TRBV18 and TRBJ1-1; D might be TRBD1 (5 bases). The CDR3 sequence is 16 residues long. Trimming cost V 2 bases and J 1 base, with 14 bases left between them. The germline V gene has CDR1 KGHSH and CDR2 LQKENI. CDR3 in amino acids: CASSPVTGPSNTEAFF. DNA of the CDR3: TGTGCCAGCTCACCAGTAACAGGACCTTCGAACACTGAAGCTTTCTTT.

The chain couples TRBV25-1 to TRBJ2-1; the D gene is possibly TRBD2 (5 bases). The germline V and J ends were trimmed by 3 bases and 6 bases, with 18 bases remaining between them. The length of the CDR3 is 16 residues. Per the germline V gene, CDR1 is MGHDK and CDR2 is SYGVNS. DNA of the CDR3: TGTGCCAGCAGTGATAGCCTTTTCGGGGTAGGCAATGAGCAGTTCTTC. Amino acids: CASSDSLFGVGNEQFF.

The genes are TRBV4-3 and TRBJ2-3, with D possibly TRBD1 on 6 matching bases. V was clipped by 1 base and J by 2 bases, with 13 bases between them. Germline V CDR1 and CDR2: LGHNA, YSLEER. The CDR3 has 16 amino acids. CDR3 bases: TGCGCCAGCAGCCAAGTCTCAGGGGCCAACACAGATACGCAGTATTTT. Protein product: CASSQVSGANTDTQYF.

This clone was counted a single time. J is TRBJ1-5 and V is TRBV19, with TRBD1 identical over 11 bases. CDR1 is LNHDA, CDR2 SQIVND, per germline (reference sequence). The V gene end was trimmed by 3 bases and the J gene end by 5 bases; junction bases not matched to a gene: 12. CDR3 size: 18 residues. The CDR3 here is CASSILGTGGLIDQPQHF. The CDR3 DNA reads as TGTGCCAGTAGTATTTTGGGGACAGGGGGGTTGATCGATCAGCCCCAGCATTTT.